This TCR beta chain stems from a study of preoperative IRX-2 immunotherapy in early breast cancer. The CDR3 sequence is 15 residues long. The V segment lost 5 bases and the J segment 6 bases; nucleotides outside the gene matches: 8. Generated by immunoSEQ multiplex PCR, the TCRdb table keeps only in-frame clones and is missing some. Of some 30,000 clones listed, approximately 89% are singletons. The sample's treatment: preoperative locoregional IRX-2 cytokine immunotherapy. This phase Ib study tested locoregional IRX-2 cytokine immunotherapy given before surgery. This clonotype originated in a human donor with breast cancer. This chain connects TRBV6-7 to TRBJ2-2; 8 bases map to TRBD2. TRBV6-7 is recorded as an ORF, its role being uncertain. Specimen: tumor tissue, collected after IRX-2 immunotherapy. Written as DNA, the CDR3 is TGTGCCAGCAGTGACAGGTCGGGAGGGCCCGGGGAGCTGTTTTTT. Translating it yields CASSDRSGGPGELFF.